Each of the 23 T cell receptor beta chains below was sequenced from the same sample in a study of cytomegalovirus exposure and HLA in healthy donors. The PCR made use of 60 Vbeta and 13 Jbeta primers. The data were produced by immunoSEQ multiplex PCR, yet TCRdb's version contains in-frame clones alone and is incomplete. The sample lists approximately 52,000 clones, approximately 80% seen once, with approximately 2.4% in the top ten. Material for sequencing was PBMCs. These receptors all come from a female donor in good health and CMV-seronegative.

The chain combines TRBV4-1 with TRBJ2-7, with 8 bases identical to TRBD1. V trimming: 0 bases; J trimming: 0 bases; junction bases outside the gene matches: 4. Germline loops: CDR1 MGHRA, CDR2 YSYEKL. The CDR3 extends over 16 amino acids. CDR3: CASSQDRTGSSYEQYF. The CDR3 nucleotides are TGCGCCAGCAGCCAAGATCGGACAGGGTCCTCCTACGAGCAGTACTTC.

The chain employs TRBV25-1 and TRBJ2-5; D uncertain. This CDR3 is built from 12 residues. Trimming left V 2 bases short and J 4 bases short, with 5 bases between. Germline V gene sequence: CDR1 MGHDK, CDR2 SYGVNS. As DNA, the CDR3 is TGTGCCAGCAGTGAACTCGGAGAGACCCAGTACTTC. It codes for CASSELGETQYF.

V and J are TRBV28 and TRBJ2-5; maybe TRBD1 (5 bases). Germline values: CDR1 MDHEN, CDR2 SYDVKM. Trimming removed 6 bases from V and 5 bases from J, with 22 bases in between. The CDR3 is 16 amino acids. The CDR3 bases are TGTGCCAGCAGCCCCTCAACAGGCCCCCGTAGGGAGACCCAGTACTTC. It is translated as CASSPSTGPRRETQYF.

The chain has TRBV4-2 and TRBJ1-2; maybe TRBD1 (5 bases). Germline loops: CDR1 LGHNA, CDR2 YNFKEQ. The germline V and J ends were trimmed by 1 base and 8 bases, with 20 bases remaining between them. This CDR3 is 16 amino acids long. The CDR3 protein is CASSQGGAREVFGYTF. The DNA for the CDR3 is TGTGCCAGCAGCCAAGGTGGGGCCAGGGAGGTCTTCGGCTACACCTTC.

The CDR3 region has the DNA TGTGCCAGCAGCGTAACTGGCTCGAGAGCGGGCACTGAAGCTTTCTTT. Translating it yields CASSVTGSRAGTEAFF. The chain is built from TRBV9 and TRBJ1-1; D unresolved. This CDR3 region has 16 residues. From germline, CDR1 is SGDLS and CDR2 YYNGEE. V was pared by 1 base and J by 4 bases, with 17 bases between.

The CDR3 DNA follows: TGTGCCAGCAGTCCGCCCGGGTTCTCTGGGGCCAACGTCCTGACTTTC. This translates into CASSPPGFSGANVLTF. The V call is TRBV28, the J call TRBJ2-6; D remains ambiguous. Trimming shortened V by 5 bases and J by 0 bases, and 11 bases separated the two germline ends. The length of the CDR3 is 16 residues. Germline loops: CDR1 MDHEN, CDR2 SYDVKM.

The chain links TRBV28 to TRBJ2-3, with TRBD2 matching over 9 bases. Germline V lookup: CDR1 MDHEN, CDR2 SYDVKM. Germline trimming cut 6 bases from V and 4 bases from J; bases unmatched to any gene: 5. The CDR3 is made up of 14 amino acids. In DNA, the CDR3 is TGTGCCAGCAGGGCGGGAGGGCCCCCAGATACGCAGTATTTT. Its translation: CASRAGGPPDTQYF.

V and J are TRBV9 and TRBJ2-1, with TRBD2 identical over 11 bases. J gave up 2 bases and V 0 bases, and 7 bases lay outside the gene matches. This CDR3 is 18 amino acids long. Germline CDR1 reads SGDLS; CDR2 reads YYNGEE. CDR3 DNA sequence: TGTGCCAGCAGCGTAGGTCTTAGCGGGAGGGCCACCTACAATGAGCAGTTCTTC. Encoded protein: CASSVGLSGRATYNEQFF.

V and J are TRBV28 and TRBJ1-5; D is uncertain. The germline gives CDR1 MDHEN, CDR2 SYDVKM. Between the trimmed V and J ends, which lost 5 bases and 3 bases, there was a span of 11 bases. The CDR3 has 14 amino acids. As DNA, the CDR3 is TGTGCCAGCAGTCGAACAGAGTACAATCAGCCCCAGCATTTT. Encoded protein: CASSRTEYNQPQHF.

Note on this clone: The sample holds other DNA sequences that translate to the same CDR3. The rearrangement uses TRBV5-6 and TRBJ1-5; D unclear. CDR1 is SGHDT and CDR2 is YYEEEE in the germline V gene. This CDR3 is built from 15 residues. V lost 4 bases, J lost 2 bases, and 13 bases lay in between. CDR3 in amino acids: CASSLGGFGNQPQHF. CDR3 nucleotide sequence: TGTGCCAGCAGCCTCGGAGGGTTTGGCAATCAGCCCCAGCATTTT.

The chain has TRBV9 and TRBJ1-1; maybe TRBD1 (6 bases). V was cut by 4 bases and J by 2 bases, with 12 bases left in between. CDR3 length: 14 amino acids. From germline, CDR1 is SGDLS and CDR2 YYNGEE. CDR3 residues: CASSPRTVNTEAFF. CDR3 nucleotide sequence: TGTGCCAGCAGCCCAAGGACAGTAAACACTGAAGCTTTCTTT.

The V gene is TRBV29-1, the J gene TRBJ1-1; 8 nucleotides line up with TRBD1. Germline loops: CDR1 SQVTM, CDR2 ANQGSEA. CDR3 length: 13 amino acids. After removal of 6 bases from V and 5 bases from J, the junction contained 8 bases not matched to a gene. The chain's CDR3 is CSVGDRRRTEAFF. DNA of the CDR3: TGCAGCGTCGGGGACAGGAGGAGGACTGAAGCTTTCTTT.

V is TRBV5-4 and J is TRBJ2-2, with 10 bases fitting TRBD1. The CDR3 covers 15 residues. Germline-derived CDR1 and CDR2 are SGHNT and YYREEE (reference sequence). V was clipped by 4 bases and J by 3 bases; unmatched bases: 3. CDR3 nucleotides: TGTGCCAGCAGCCCCGGGACAGGGGACACCGGGGAGCTGTTTTTT. Translating it yields CASSPGTGDTGELFF.

The V gene is TRBV7-9, the J gene TRBJ2-7, with D possibly TRBD1 on 5 matching bases. Germline V gene sequence: CDR1 SEHNR, CDR2 FQNEAQ (reference sequence). The V gene lost 1 base and the J gene lost 2 bases, with 15 bases spanning the gap. This CDR3 has 16 amino acids. CDR3 in DNA: TGTGCCAGCAGCTTAGTGCCAGGGCCCAGCCCCTACGAGCAGTACTTC. Its protein product is CASSLVPGPSPYEQYF.

This chain joins TRBV19 and TRBJ2-7; 9 positions agree with TRBD1. CDR1 is LNHDA and CDR2 is SQIVND in the germline V gene (reference sequence). V was pared by 6 bases and J by 3 bases, with 9 bases of the junction left unmatched. CDR3 size: 15 residues. The CDR3 loop reads CASSESGTGYYEQYF. CDR3 nucleotides: TGTGCCAGTAGCGAGTCCGGGACAGGGTACTACGAGCAGTACTTC.

The V gene is TRBV12-5, the J gene TRBJ1-1, with a tentative D call TRBD1 (6 bases). The V end was cut by 7 bases, the J end by 8 bases, with 17 bases between. Germline V lookup: CDR1 LGHNT, CDR2 FRNRAP. This CDR3 has 13 amino acids. CDR3 amino acids: CASVLGGGSEAFF. CDR3 in DNA: TGTGCTAGTGTCCTAGGGGGGGGTTCGGAAGCTTTCTTT.

The gene calls are TRBV7-4 and TRBJ1-5; no reliable D call. Germline CDR1 is SGHVT and CDR2 is SQSDAQ. Trimming cost V 5 bases and J 0 bases, with 11 bases left between them. This CDR3 is built from 15 residues. This CDR3 reads CASSLGKYSNQPQHF. The CDR3 bases are TGTGCCAGCAGCCTGGGCAAATATAGCAATCAGCCCCAGCATTTT. Full variable domain (remainder filled in from reference TRBV7-4 and TRBJ1-5): GAGVSQSPRYKVAKRGRDVALRCDSISGHVTLYWYRQTLGQGSEVLTYSQSDAQRDKSGRPSGRFSAERPERSVSTLKIQRTEQGDSAVYLCASSLGKYSNQPQHFGDGTRLSIL.

The table lists this clone with a count of one. This chain joins TRBV6-5 and TRBJ1-1, with D possibly being TRBD1 (5 bases). The CDR3 runs to 12 residues. Germline loops: CDR1 MNHEY, CDR2 SVGAGI. V was trimmed by 6 bases and J by 8 bases, leaving 13 bases between them. CDR3 region: CASSRSRQEAFF. CDR3 nucleotides: TGTGCCAGCAGCCGTAGCCGACAGGAAGCTTTCTTT.

This clone was seen more than once but under ten times. The V call is TRBV29-1, the J call TRBJ1-2, with TRBD1 as a possible D gene (6 bases). Germline loops: CDR1 SQVTM, CDR2 ANQGSEA. V dropped 5 bases and J dropped 4 bases, with 14 bases sitting between them. The CDR3 sequence is 13 residues long. The CDR3 region is CSVSRGAGYGYTF. The DNA of the CDR3 is TGCAGCGTTAGCCGGGGGGCGGGCTATGGCTACACCTTC.

This clone was picked up one time. This rearrangement joins TRBV19 to TRBJ2-3, with 9 bases that match TRBD2. J lost 5 bases, V lost 4 bases, and 7 bases had no gene match. CDR3 size: 15 residues. Germline loops: CDR1 LNHDA, CDR2 SQIVND (reference sequence). In nucleotides, the CDR3 is TGTGCCAGTAGTACAATAGCGGGAGTTGTAGATACGCAGTATTTT. It translates to CASSTIAGVVDTQYF.

This rearrangement joins TRBV7-3 to TRBJ2-3; D uncertain. Germline V CDR1 and CDR2: SGHTA, FQGTGA. The CDR3 loop spans 13 amino acids. Trimming removed 4 bases at V and 5 bases at J, with 10 bases between. CDR3 sequence: CASSSISGDTQYF. The CDR3 nucleotides are TGTGCCAGCAGCTCAATTAGTGGAGATACGCAGTATTTT.

This clone was seen only a few times. V and J are TRBV5-1 and TRBJ1-4, with D unclear. V shed 3 bases and J shed 0 bases, with 6 bases lying between them. Looked up from germline, CDR1 is SGHRS and CDR2 is YFSETQ. The CDR3 has 14 residues. Here the CDR3 reads CASSSEATNEKLFF. The CDR3 DNA sequence: TGCGCCAGCAGCTCAGAAGCAACTAATGAAAAACTGTTTTTT.

This chain connects TRBV19 to TRBJ1-6; perhaps TRBD1 as D (5 bases). Germline V CDR1 and CDR2: LNHDA, SQIVND (reference sequence). CDR3 length equals 14 residues. V was cut by 7 bases and J by 7 bases, with 14 bases left in between. The DNA for the CDR3 is TGTGCCAGTAAGGGCAGGGAAGAAAATTCACCCCTCCACTTT. This codes for CASKGREENSPLHF.